This T cell receptor (beta chain) derives from a study of HIV-infected patients and healthy controls. Overall study context: CD8 counts did not change consistently during early therapy; the CD4:CD8 ratio climbed slightly.

cDNA was made from about 500 ng RNA using alpha and beta constant primers. Using multiplexing indices, alpha and beta chain libraries were generated apart by chain-specific third strand synthesis. TCRdb fed the 5' RACE reads into MiXCR, producing one record per CDR3 protein. Among roughly 14,000 distinct CDR3 sequences listed, 9.5% to 15% were seen once. Study findings and constraints: CDR3 sharing between individuals was lower in HIV-infected patients than in healthy controls.

Roughly three months, about 14 weeks, into antiretroviral therapy, follow-up blood was collected. No cell fractionation was done, so the repertoire covers all unsorted peripheral blood T cells. This CDR3 region has 16 residues. J gave up 0 bases and V 2 bases, and 3 bases lay outside the gene matches. Germline values: CDR1 MNHEY, CDR2 SVGEGT. This clonotype was detected many times. Its antigen is not known. This receptor was obtained from an adult with HIV infection. The donor label of this sample is uncertain. Sequences were derived from blood, sampled during antiretroviral therapy. The V and J genes are TRBV6-2 or TRBV6-3 and TRBJ2-3, with 9 bases fitting TRBD2. The CDR3 loop reads CASSYRGTSSTDTQYF. In nucleotides, the CDR3 is TGTGCCAGCAGTTACCGGGGGACTAGCAGCACAGATACGCAGTATTTT.